These 10 T cell receptor beta chains were all obtained from the same sample, sequenced in a study of control samples from healthy donors and cancer patients. The table came from immunoSEQ multiplex PCR; TCRdb's copy has only in-frame clones and leaves some out. The table records around 200,000 clones, roughly 94% of them present only once. The sample comprised blood. These receptors were collected from a man in his fifties in good health.

The chain carries TRBV7-3 and TRBJ2-2; no reliable D call. Germline lookup yields CDR1 SGHTA and CDR2 FQGTGA. This CDR3 has 13 residues. Trimming shortened V by 4 bases and J by 7 bases, and 10 bases separated the two germline ends. CDR3 nucleotide sequence: TGTGCCAGCAGCTCCTTCACCCGCGGGGAGCTGTTTTTT. Translating it yields CASSSFTRGELFF.

The chain couples TRBV19 to TRBJ2-3; 9 bases align to TRBD2. This CDR3 is built from 15 residues. The V gene end was trimmed by 7 bases and the J gene end by 6 bases; junction bases not matched to a gene: 11. Germline V gene data show CDR1 as LNHDA and CDR2 as SQIVND (reference sequence). As DNA, the CDR3 is TGTGCCAGTAAGGGTGGCGTAGCGGGGGAGGATACGCAGTATTTT. Protein sequence: CASKGGVAGEDTQYF.

V usage is TRBV3-1 (or the pseudogene TRBV3-2) and J usage is TRBJ2-2, with TRBD2 as a possible D gene (5 bases). V lost 4 bases and J 4 bases, leaving 10 bases between the germline ends. In germline, CDR1 is LGHDT, CDR2 YNNKEL (reference sequence). The CDR3 sequence is 14 residues long. CDR3 nucleotides: TGTGCCAGCAGCCGCGGACTGATCACCGGGGAGCTGTTTTTT. This gives the protein CASSRGLITGELFF.

The rearrangement links TRBV18 to TRBJ2-7; D remains ambiguous. CDR3 length equals 14 residues. V lost 6 bases to trimming and J lost 4 bases, with 16 bases between them. The germline V gene has CDR1 KGHSH and CDR2 LQKENI. The CDR3 nucleotides are TGTGCCAGCTCCCCCGACATTACCACTTACGAGCAGTACTTC. Protein: CASSPDITTYEQYF.

This clone was seen only once. The chain recombines TRBV7-9 with TRBJ1-4; 10 positions agree with TRBD1. Germline CDR1 is SEHNR and CDR2 is FQNEAQ (reference sequence). The V and J ends lost 4 bases and 4 bases, in that order; junction bases with no gene match: 3. The CDR3 has 15 residues. CDR3 residues: CASSSGQGGNEKLFF. CDR3 nucleotides: TGTGCCAGCAGCTCCGGACAGGGGGGTAATGAAAAACTGTTTTTT.

This rearrangement joins TRBV5-4 to TRBJ1-1, with TRBD1 matching over 7 bases. Losses at the gene ends were 2 bases for V and 6 bases for J; bases not matched to a gene: 4. The CDR3 extends over 13 amino acids. Germline V lookup: CDR1 SGHNT, CDR2 YYREEE (reference sequence). CDR3 loop: CASSFTGDPEAFF. The CDR3 bases are TGTGCCAGCAGCTTCACAGGGGACCCTGAAGCTTTCTTT.

The rearrangement uses TRBV25-1 and TRBJ2-7; tentatively, D is TRBD1 or TRBD2 (5 bases each). CDR1 is MGHDK and CDR2 is SYGVNS in the germline V gene. V was trimmed by 1 base and J by 5 bases, leaving 15 bases between them. The CDR3 has 15 amino acids. The CDR3 DNA reads as TGTGCCAGCAGTGAATTCAGGGACGGGTGGAACGAGCAGTACTTC. Amino acid sequence: CASSEFRDGWNEQYF.

The CDR3 nucleotides read TGTGCCAGCAGTTACTCGAGCCCAAATGAGCAGTTCTTC. Translated: CASSYSSPNEQFF. The V and J genes are TRBV6-5 and TRBJ2-1; D gene ambiguous. Germline V gene lookup returns CDR1 MNHEY and CDR2 SVGAGI. V was cut by 0 bases and J by 7 bases, with 7 bases left in between. This CDR3 comprises 13 residues.

CDR3 residues: CATSDLNDEQYF. Here the CDR3 DNA reads TGTGCCACCAGTGATTTGAATGACGAGCAGTACTTC. This chain links TRBV24-1 with TRBJ2-7; D not certain. The length of the CDR3 is 12 residues. Germline values: CDR1 KGHDR, CDR2 SFDVKD. V lost 0 bases and J 5 bases, leaving 4 bases between the germline ends.

J is TRBJ2-1 and V is TRBV19; the match to TRBD2 covers 8 bases. The J segment lost 6 bases and the V segment lost 6 bases, leaving 7 bases of the junction unmatched. The CDR3 is 14 residues long. Germline V gene lookup returns CDR1 LNHDA and CDR2 SQIVND (reference sequence). The CDR3 region is CASRVATSVNEQFF. CDR3 DNA sequence: TGTGCCAGTAGGGTCGCGACTAGCGTCAATGAGCAGTTCTTC.